The rows below give T cell receptor beta chains drawn from one sample of a study of blood T cell repertoires in COVID-19. Using immunoSEQ multiplex PCR, the repertoire was profiled, and TCRdb retains in-frame clones only, with some absent. The table includes about 150,000 clones, roughly 82% detected once. Sequenced sample: peripheral blood. All receptors come from a woman aged 45-59 years with acute or convalescent COVID-19. Each CDR3 is given with its conserved first and last residue. D genes are given only for firm matches. Rows may omit the clone size; those that give it use once, few, many or a size class.

D gene: TRBD2
CDR3 length: 11
J gene: TRBJ2-7
clone size: NA
V gene: TRBV6-5
CDR3 DNA: TGTGCCAGCGGGGGGGCCTACGAGCAGTACTTC
CDR3 protein: CASGGAYEQYF

D gene: TRBD2
CDR3 length: 15
J gene: TRBJ2-7
clone size: once
V gene: TRBV7-2
CDR3 DNA: TGTGCCAGCAGCCCTACTAGCGTTAGCTCCTACGAGCAGTACTTC
CDR3 protein: CASSPTSVSSYEQYF

D gene: TRBD1
CDR3 length: 15
J gene: TRBJ2-3
clone size: NA
V gene: TRBV7-9
CDR3 DNA: TGTGCCAGCGGACACACGGGACAGGGGGCAGATACGCAGTATTTT
CDR3 protein: CASGHTGQGADTQYF

D gene: NA
CDR3 length: 15
J gene: TRBJ1-4
clone size: NA
V gene: TRBV7-9
CDR3 DNA: TGTGCCAGCAGCTTGACAGGTGCAACTAATGAAAAACTGTTTTTT
CDR3 protein: CASSLTGATNEKLFF

D gene: NA
CDR3 length: 13
J gene: TRBJ2-5
clone size: NA
V gene: TRBV18
CDR3 DNA: TGTGCCAGCTCAAATCGACAGGAAGAGACCCAGTACTTC
CDR3 protein: CASSNRQEETQYF

D gene: TRBD2
CDR3 length: 18
J gene: TRBJ2-1
clone size: NA
V gene: TRBV7-9
CDR3 DNA: TGTGCCAGCAGCACTTGGACTAGCGGGGGGGCCCCCTACAATGAGCAGTTCTTC
CDR3 protein: CASSTWTSGGAPYNEQFF

D gene: TRBD2
CDR3 length: 16
J gene: TRBJ2-1
clone size: few
V gene: TRBV4-3
CDR3 DNA: TGCGCCAGCAGCCAAGATTCAGCTAGCGGATACAATGAGCAGTTCTTC
CDR3 protein: CASSQDSASGYNEQFF

D gene: TRBD1
CDR3 length: 15
J gene: TRBJ1-3
clone size: NA
V gene: TRBV7-8
CDR3 DNA: TGTGCCAGCAGCCAAGACAGGGCCTCTGGAAACACCATATATTTT
CDR3 protein: CASSQDRASGNTIYF

D gene: TRBD2
CDR3 length: 17
J gene: TRBJ2-7
clone size: NA
V gene: TRBV7-2
CDR3 DNA: TGTGCCAGCAGCTTAACCGGACTAGCGGGAGTAACCTACGAGCAGTACTTC
CDR3 protein: CASSLTGLAGVTYEQYF

D gene: NA
CDR3 length: 11
J gene: TRBJ2-1
clone size: NA
V gene: TRBV20-1
CDR3 DNA: TGCAGTGCTAGATCTCCCAATGAGCAGTTCTTC
CDR3 protein: CSARSPNEQFF

D gene: NA
CDR3 length: 16
J gene: TRBJ1-2
clone size: NA
V gene: TRBV7-3
CDR3 DNA: TGTGCCAGCAGCTTAAAGGGGTCTTATTTGGTCTATGGCTACACCTTC
CDR3 protein: CASSLKGSYLVYGYTF

D gene: NA
CDR3 length: 16
J gene: TRBJ2-1
clone size: NA
V gene: TRBV29-1
CDR3 DNA: TGCAGCGTTCGAGGGGGGGGCAGGGCGCGTTACAATGAGCAGTTCTTC
CDR3 protein: CSVRGGGRARYNEQFF

D gene: NA
CDR3 length: 14
J gene: TRBJ2-7
clone size: many
V gene: TRBV27
CDR3 DNA: TGTGCCAGCAGTTTACGGTCAGGGTCGGACGAGCAGTACTTC
CDR3 protein: CASSLRSGSDEQYF

D gene: NA
CDR3 length: 15
J gene: TRBJ1-5
clone size: NA
V gene: TRBV19
CDR3 DNA: TGTGCCAGTAGTGTCTCCCGGGGGGGGAATCAGCCCCAGCATTTT
CDR3 protein: CASSVSRGGNQPQHF

D gene: NA
CDR3 length: 14
J gene: TRBJ1-5
clone size: NA
V gene: TRBV5-1
CDR3 DNA: TGCGCCAGCAGCTTGGCAGGCCCGAATCAGCCCCAGCATTTT
CDR3 protein: CASSLAGPNQPQHF

D gene: TRBD1
CDR3 length: 16
J gene: TRBJ2-5
clone size: NA
V gene: TRBV10-2
CDR3 DNA: TGCGCCAGCAGTACCGGGACAGGGGGCGGAGGAGAGACCCAGTACTTC
CDR3 protein: CASSTGTGGGGETQYF

D gene: NA
CDR3 length: 15
J gene: TRBJ1-3
clone size: NA
V gene: TRBV4-3
CDR3 DNA: TGCGCCAGCAGCCAAGGCCCAGATCCTGGAAACACCATATATTTT
CDR3 protein: CASSQGPDPGNTIYF

D gene: NA
CDR3 length: 14
J gene: TRBJ1-1
clone size: NA
V gene: TRBV4-3
CDR3 DNA: TGCGCCAGCAGCCAGTCCTATACGGGCACTGAAGCTTTCTTT
CDR3 protein: CASSQSYTGTEAFF

D gene: NA
CDR3 length: 14
J gene: TRBJ2-1
clone size: once
V gene: TRBV11-3
CDR3 DNA: TGTGCCAGCAGCTTAGGGGACACCTACAATGAGCAGTTCTTC
CDR3 protein: CASSLGDTYNEQFF

D gene: NA
CDR3 length: 13
J gene: TRBJ2-7
clone size: NA
V gene: TRBV28
CDR3 DNA: TGTGCCAGCAGACCCGTTTCTATCGGGGAGCAGTACTTC
CDR3 protein: CASRPVSIGEQYF

D gene: NA
CDR3 length: 15
J gene: TRBJ2-5
clone size: NA
V gene: TRBV7-3
CDR3 DNA: TGTGCCAGCAGCTTAGCAGGGGGGATACAAGAGACCCAGTACTTC
CDR3 protein: CASSLAGGIQETQYF

D gene: NA
CDR3 length: 13
J gene: TRBJ1-5
clone size: NA
V gene: TRBV7-2
CDR3 DNA: TGTGCCAGCAGCTTCCAGGGGAATCAGCCCCAGCATTTT
CDR3 protein: CASSFQGNQPQHF

D gene: NA
CDR3 length: 14
J gene: TRBJ1-2
clone size: NA
V gene: TRBV5-6
CDR3 DNA: TGTGCCAGCAGCTTAGGACAATTCAACTATGGCTACACCTTC
CDR3 protein: CASSLGQFNYGYTF

D gene: TRBD1
CDR3 length: 15
J gene: TRBJ1-2
clone size: NA
V gene: TRBV10-2
CDR3 DNA: TGCGCCAGCAGTGACGGTCGGACAGGCTTCTATGGCTACACCTTC
CDR3 protein: CASSDGRTGFYGYTF

D gene: NA
CDR3 length: 15
J gene: TRBJ1-5
clone size: NA
V gene: TRBV6-6
CDR3 DNA: TGTGCCAGCAGTTACGGGCAGACAAGCAATCAGCCCCAGCATTTT
CDR3 protein: CASSYGQTSNQPQHF

D gene: TRBD2
CDR3 length: 20
J gene: TRBJ2-1
clone size: NA
V gene: TRBV19
CDR3 DNA: TGTGCCAGTAGTACCACACCCTTCCTAGCGGGAGATCGCTCCTACAATGAGCAGTTCTTC
CDR3 protein: CASSTTPFLAGDRSYNEQFF

D gene: TRBD1
CDR3 length: 15
J gene: TRBJ1-3
clone size: NA
V gene: TRBV7-9
CDR3 DNA: TGTGCCAGCAGCTTCCGGGACAGGGTTCGGAACACCATATATTTT
CDR3 protein: CASSFRDRVRNTIYF

D gene: TRBD2
CDR3 length: 16
J gene: TRBJ2-7
clone size: NA
V gene: TRBV6-2/TRBV6-3
CDR3 DNA: TGTGCCAGCAGCCTACTTCCCCGGGGACTAGCGGGCGAGCAGTACTTC
CDR3 protein: CASSLLPRGLAGEQYF

D gene: NA
CDR3 length: 14
J gene: TRBJ1-5
clone size: NA
V gene: TRBV6-5
CDR3 DNA: TGTGCCAGCAGTTGGGGGCCTGGTAATCAGCCCCAGCATTTT
CDR3 protein: CASSWGPGNQPQHF

D gene: NA
CDR3 length: 13
J gene: TRBJ1-1
clone size: NA
V gene: TRBV19
CDR3 DNA: TGTGCCAGTACCGAACAGGGTGCAGCTGAAGCTTTCTTT
CDR3 protein: CASTEQGAAEAFF

D gene: TRBD2
CDR3 length: 14
J gene: TRBJ2-4
clone size: NA
V gene: TRBV7-2
CDR3 DNA: TGTGCCAGCAGCTTAGTAGCGGGGGGGAACATTCAGTACTTC
CDR3 protein: CASSLVAGGNIQYF

D gene: NA
CDR3 length: 14
J gene: TRBJ1-6
clone size: NA
V gene: TRBV3-1/TRBV3-2
CDR3 DNA: TGTGCCAGCAGCCGCGCCCATCCTGGTTCACCCCTCCACTTT
CDR3 protein: CASSRAHPGSPLHF

D gene: TRBD1
CDR3 length: 16
J gene: TRBJ2-2
clone size: NA
V gene: TRBV7-2
CDR3 DNA: TGTGCCAGCAGCTTCGGTGCAGGGGGCGCGGGCGGGGAGCTGTTTTTT
CDR3 protein: CASSFGAGGAGGELFF

D gene: NA
CDR3 length: 16
J gene: TRBJ1-5
clone size: NA
V gene: TRBV23-1
CDR3 DNA: TGCGCCAGCAGTCAATCTATGGGGCCCGGCAATCAGCCCCAGCATTTT
CDR3 protein: CASSQSMGPGNQPQHF

D gene: NA
CDR3 length: 13
J gene: TRBJ2-6
clone size: NA
V gene: TRBV19
CDR3 DNA: TGTGCCAGTAGTAGGCCTGGGGCCAACGTCCTGACTTTC
CDR3 protein: CASSRPGANVLTF

D gene: TRBD2
CDR3 length: 16
J gene: TRBJ2-5
clone size: NA
V gene: TRBV3-1/TRBV3-2
CDR3 DNA: TGTGCCAGCAGCCCGGGACTAGCGGGGGCCGGAGAGACCCAGTACTTC
CDR3 protein: CASSPGLAGAGETQYF

D gene: TRBD1
CDR3 length: 16
J gene: TRBJ2-4
clone size: NA
V gene: TRBV5-4
CDR3 DNA: TGTGCCAGCAGCCGGGGACAGGGGGCCGGGGGGAACATTCAGTACTTC
CDR3 protein: CASSRGQGAGGNIQYF